This entry describes one T cell receptor (beta chain). CDR3 length: 17 amino acids. The data are from a study of T cell changes during pregnancy in multiple sclerosis. Using immunoSEQ multiplex PCR, the repertoire was profiled, and TCRdb retains in-frame clones only, with some absent. Of some 60,000 clones listed, 80% to 90% were seen once; the top ten hold around 0.4%. The material was CD4+ T cells from peripheral blood mononuclear cells, obtained in the third trimester of pregnancy. The rearrangement joins TRBV21-1 to TRBJ2-7; the table names TRBD2, a call not compared with the DNA. TRBV21-1 constitutes a pseudogene. The receptor was isolated from a female donor with multiple sclerosis, enrolled in a pregnancy study. The CDR3 protein is CASSRHRVSGRDYEQYF. The DNA of the CDR3 is TGTGCCAGCAGCCGACACAGGGTTAGCGGGAGAGATTACGAGCAGTACTTC.